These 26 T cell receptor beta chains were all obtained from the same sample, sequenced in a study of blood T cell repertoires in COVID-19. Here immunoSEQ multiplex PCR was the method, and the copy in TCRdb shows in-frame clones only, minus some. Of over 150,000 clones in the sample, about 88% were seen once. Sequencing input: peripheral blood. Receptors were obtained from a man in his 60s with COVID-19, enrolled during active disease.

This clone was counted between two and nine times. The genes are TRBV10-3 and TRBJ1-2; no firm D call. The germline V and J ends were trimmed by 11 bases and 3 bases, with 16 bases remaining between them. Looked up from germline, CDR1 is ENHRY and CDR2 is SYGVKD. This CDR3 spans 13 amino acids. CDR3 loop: CASREAVDYGYTF. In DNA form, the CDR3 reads TGTGCCTCAAGGGAGGCCGTGGACTATGGCTACACCTTC.

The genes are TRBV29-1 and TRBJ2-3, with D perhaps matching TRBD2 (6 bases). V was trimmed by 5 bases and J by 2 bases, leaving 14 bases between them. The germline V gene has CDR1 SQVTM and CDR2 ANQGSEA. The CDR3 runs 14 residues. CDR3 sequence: CSVSPGSPTDTQYF. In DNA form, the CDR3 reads TGCAGCGTTTCCCCCGGGAGCCCCACAGATACGCAGTATTTT.

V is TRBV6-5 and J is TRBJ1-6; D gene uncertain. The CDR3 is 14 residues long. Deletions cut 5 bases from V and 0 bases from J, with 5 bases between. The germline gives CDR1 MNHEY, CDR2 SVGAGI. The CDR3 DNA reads TGTGCCAGCAGTATGAGCTCCTATAATTCACCCCTCCACTTT. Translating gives CASSMSSYNSPLHF.

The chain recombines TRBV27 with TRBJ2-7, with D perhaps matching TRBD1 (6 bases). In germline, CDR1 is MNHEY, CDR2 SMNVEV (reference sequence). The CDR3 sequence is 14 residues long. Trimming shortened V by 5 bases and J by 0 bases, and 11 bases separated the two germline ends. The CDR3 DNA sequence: TGTGCCAGCAGTCCCCGGGACACCTCCTACGAGCAGTACTTC. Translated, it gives CASSPRDTSYEQYF.

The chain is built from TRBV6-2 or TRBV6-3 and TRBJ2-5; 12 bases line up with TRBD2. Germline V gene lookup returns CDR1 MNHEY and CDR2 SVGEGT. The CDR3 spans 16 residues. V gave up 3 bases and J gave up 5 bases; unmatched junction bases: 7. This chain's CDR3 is CASSYLAGGPGETQYF. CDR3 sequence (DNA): TGTGCCAGCAGTTATCTAGCGGGAGGGCCGGGGGAGACCCAGTACTTC.

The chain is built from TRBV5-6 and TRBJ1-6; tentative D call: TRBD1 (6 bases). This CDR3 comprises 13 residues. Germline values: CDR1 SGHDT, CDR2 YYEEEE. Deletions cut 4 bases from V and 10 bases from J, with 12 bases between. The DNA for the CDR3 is TGTGCCAGCAGCCTGAGACAGGTATCACCCCTCCACTTT. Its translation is CASSLRQVSPLHF.

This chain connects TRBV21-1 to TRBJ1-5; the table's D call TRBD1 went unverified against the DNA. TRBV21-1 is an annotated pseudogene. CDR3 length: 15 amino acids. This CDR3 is CASSKENRVRQPQHF. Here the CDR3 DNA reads TGTGCCAGCAGCAAAGAGAACAGGGTTCGACAGCCCCAGCATTTT.

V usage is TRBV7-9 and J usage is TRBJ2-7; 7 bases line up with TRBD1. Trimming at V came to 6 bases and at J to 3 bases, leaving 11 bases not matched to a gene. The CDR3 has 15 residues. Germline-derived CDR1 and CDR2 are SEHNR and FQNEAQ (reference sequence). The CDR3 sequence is CASSLSDRANYEQYF. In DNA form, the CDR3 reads TGTGCCAGCAGTTTAAGCGACAGGGCTAACTACGAGCAGTACTTC. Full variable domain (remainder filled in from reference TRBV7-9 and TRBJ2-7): DTGVSQNPRHKITKRGQNVTFRCDPISEHNRLYWYRQTLGQGPEFLTYFQNEAQLEKSRLLSDRFSAERPKGSFSTLEIQRTEQGDSAMYLCASSLSDRANYEQYFGPGTRLTVT.

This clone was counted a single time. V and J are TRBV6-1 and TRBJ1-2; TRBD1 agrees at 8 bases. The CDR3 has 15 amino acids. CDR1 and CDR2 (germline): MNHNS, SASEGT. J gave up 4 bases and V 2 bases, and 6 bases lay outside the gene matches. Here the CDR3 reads CASSEKTGEGYGYTF. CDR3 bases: TGTGCCAGCAGTGAAAAGACAGGGGAGGGCTATGGCTACACCTTC.

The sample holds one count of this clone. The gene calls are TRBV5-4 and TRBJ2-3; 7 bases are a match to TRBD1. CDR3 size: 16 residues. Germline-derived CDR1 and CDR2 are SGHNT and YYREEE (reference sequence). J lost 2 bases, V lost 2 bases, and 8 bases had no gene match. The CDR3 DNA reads TGTGCCAGCAGCTTCCCCGGGGACAGAAACACAGATACGCAGTATTTT. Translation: CASSFPGDRNTDTQYF.

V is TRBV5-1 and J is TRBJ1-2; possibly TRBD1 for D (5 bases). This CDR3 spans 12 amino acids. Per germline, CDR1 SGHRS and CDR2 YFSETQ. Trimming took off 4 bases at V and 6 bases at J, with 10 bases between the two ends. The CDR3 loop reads CASSQNRNGYTF. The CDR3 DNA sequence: TGCGCCAGCAGCCAAAACAGGAATGGCTACACCTTC. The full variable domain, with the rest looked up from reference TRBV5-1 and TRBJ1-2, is KAGVTQTPRYLIKTRGQQVTLSCSPISGHRSVSWYQQTPGQGLQFLFEYFSETQRNKGNFPGRFSGRQFSNSRSEMNVSTLELGDSALYLCASSQNRNGYTFGSGTRLTVV.

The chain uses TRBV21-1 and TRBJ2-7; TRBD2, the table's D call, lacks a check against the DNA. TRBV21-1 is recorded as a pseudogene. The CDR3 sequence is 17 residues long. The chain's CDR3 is CASSNSMRQEVSYEQYF. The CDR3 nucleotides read TGTGCCAGCAGCAACTCGATGCGGCAGGAGGTATCCTACGAGCAGTACTTC.

The CDR3 DNA reads as TGTGCCAGCAGCCTGGGACAGGGGTCCTACAATGAGCAGTTCTTC. Residues: CASSLGQGSYNEQFF. J is TRBJ2-1 and V is TRBV7-3; the match to TRBD1 covers 10 bases. V shed 5 bases and J 1 base; nucleotides not matched to a gene: 2. This CDR3 is built from 15 residues. CDR1 is SGHTA, CDR2 FQGTGA, per germline.

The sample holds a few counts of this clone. In nucleotides, the CDR3 is TGTGCCACCAGCAGAGGGAGTGGGAGCTCCTACAATGAGCAGTTCTTC. The encoded protein is CATSRGSGSSYNEQFF. The chain uses TRBV15 and TRBJ2-1; perhaps TRBD2 as D (5 bases). Germline-derived CDR1 and CDR2 are LNHNV and YYDKDF (reference sequence). The CDR3 runs 16 residues. V was pared by 1 base and J by 0 bases, with 10 bases between.

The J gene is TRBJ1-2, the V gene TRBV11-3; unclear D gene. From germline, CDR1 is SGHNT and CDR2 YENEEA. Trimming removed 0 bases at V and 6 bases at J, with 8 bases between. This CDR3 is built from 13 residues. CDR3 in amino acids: CASSLDSINGYTF. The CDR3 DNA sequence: TGTGCCAGCAGCTTAGACAGTATCAATGGCTACACCTTC.

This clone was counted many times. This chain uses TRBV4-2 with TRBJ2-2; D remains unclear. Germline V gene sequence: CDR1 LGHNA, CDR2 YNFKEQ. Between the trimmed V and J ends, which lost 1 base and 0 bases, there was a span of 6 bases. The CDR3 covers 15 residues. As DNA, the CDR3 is TGTGCCAGCAGCCAAGCGGTCCCGAACACCGGGGAGCTGTTTTTT. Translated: CASSQAVPNTGELFF.

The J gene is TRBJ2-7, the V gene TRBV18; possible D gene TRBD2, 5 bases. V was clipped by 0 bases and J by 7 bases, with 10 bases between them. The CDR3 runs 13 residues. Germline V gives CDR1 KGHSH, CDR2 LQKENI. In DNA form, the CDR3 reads TGTGCCAGCTCACCACCTGCGGGCGGTGAGCAGTACTTC. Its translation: CASSPPAGGEQYF.

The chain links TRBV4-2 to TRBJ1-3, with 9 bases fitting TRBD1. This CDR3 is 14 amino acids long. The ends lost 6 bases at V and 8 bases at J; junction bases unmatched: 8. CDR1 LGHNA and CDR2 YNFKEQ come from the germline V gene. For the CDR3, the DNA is TGTGCCAGCAGTCGGGACAGGGCGAGTGACACCATATATTTT. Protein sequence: CASSRDRASDTIYF.

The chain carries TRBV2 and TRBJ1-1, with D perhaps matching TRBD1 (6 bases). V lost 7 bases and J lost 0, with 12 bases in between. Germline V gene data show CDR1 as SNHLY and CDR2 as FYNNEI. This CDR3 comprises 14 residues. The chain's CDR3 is CASNEQGMNTEAFF. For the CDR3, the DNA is TGTGCCAGCAACGAACAGGGTATGAACACTGAAGCTTTCTTT.

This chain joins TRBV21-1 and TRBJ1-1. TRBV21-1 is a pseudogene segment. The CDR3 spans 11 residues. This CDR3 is CASRRDREAFF. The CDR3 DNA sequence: TGTGCCAGCAGGAGGGATCGTGAAGCTTTCTTT.

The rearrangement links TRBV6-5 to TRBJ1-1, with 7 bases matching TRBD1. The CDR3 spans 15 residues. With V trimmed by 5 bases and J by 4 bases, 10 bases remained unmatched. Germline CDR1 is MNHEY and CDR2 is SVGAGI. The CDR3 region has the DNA TGTGCCAGCAGTCCCTACCGACAGGGACGCACTGAAGCTTTCTTT. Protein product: CASSPYRQGRTEAFF.

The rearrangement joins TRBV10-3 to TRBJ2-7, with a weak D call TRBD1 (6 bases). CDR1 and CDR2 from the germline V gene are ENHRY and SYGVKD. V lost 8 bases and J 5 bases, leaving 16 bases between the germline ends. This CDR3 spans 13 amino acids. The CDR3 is CAIGGQGADEQYF. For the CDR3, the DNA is TGTGCCATCGGGGGACAAGGGGCTGACGAGCAGTACTTC.

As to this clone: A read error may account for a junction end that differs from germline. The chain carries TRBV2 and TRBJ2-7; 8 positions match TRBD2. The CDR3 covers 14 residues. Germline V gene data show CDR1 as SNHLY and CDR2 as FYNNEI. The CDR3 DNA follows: TGTGCCAGCATTGAAGGGACTAGCTCCTACGAGCAGTACTTC. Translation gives CASIEGTSSYEQYF.

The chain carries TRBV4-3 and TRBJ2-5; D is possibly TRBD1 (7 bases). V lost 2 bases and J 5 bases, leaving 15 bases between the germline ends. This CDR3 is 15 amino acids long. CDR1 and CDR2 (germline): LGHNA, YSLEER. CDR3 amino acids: CASSQNSGGGETQYF. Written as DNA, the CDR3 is TGCGCCAGCAGCCAAAACTCCGGAGGGGGCGAGACCCAGTACTTC.

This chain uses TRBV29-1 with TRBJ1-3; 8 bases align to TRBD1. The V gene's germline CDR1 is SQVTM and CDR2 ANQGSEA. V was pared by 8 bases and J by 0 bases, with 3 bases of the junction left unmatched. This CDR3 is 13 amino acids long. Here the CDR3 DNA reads TGCAGCTCGACAGGGGCCTCTGGAAACACCATATATTTT. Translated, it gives CSSTGASGNTIYF. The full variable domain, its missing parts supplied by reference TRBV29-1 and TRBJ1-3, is SAVISQKPSRDICQRGTSLTIQCQVDSQVTMMFWYRQQPGQSLTLIATANQGSEATYESGFVIDKFPISRPNLTFSTLTVSNMSPEDSSIYLCSSTGASGNTIYFGEGSWLTVV.

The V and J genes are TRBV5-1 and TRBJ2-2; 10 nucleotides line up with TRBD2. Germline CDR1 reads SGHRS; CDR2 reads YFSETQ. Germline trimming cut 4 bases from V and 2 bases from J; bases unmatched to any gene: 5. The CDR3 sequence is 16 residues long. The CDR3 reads CASSTTSGTNTGELFF. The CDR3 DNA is TGCGCCAGCAGCACCACTAGCGGGACTAACACCGGGGAGCTGTTTTTT. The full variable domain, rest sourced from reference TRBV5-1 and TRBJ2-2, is KAGVTQTPRYLIKTRGQQVTLSCSPISGHRSVSWYQQTPGQGLQFLFEYFSETQRNKGNFPGRFSGRQFSNSRSEMNVSTLELGDSALYLCASSTTSGTNTGELFFGEGSRLTVL.